This T cell receptor beta chain appears in the sequencing data of a study of graft-versus-host responses after intestinal transplantation. General study points: Recipient-marrow GvH clones were detected, some having first appeared in ileum or blood.

This clone was seen a single time. Its antigen is unknown. This table comes from immunoSEQ multiplex PCR, and its TCRdb copy is limited to in-frame clones, with some not included. This repertoire shows tens of thousands of clones, approximately 90% found once; its top ten account for approximately 5.5%. V shed 2 bases and J shed 2 bases, with 10 bases lying between them. The CDR3 is 14 residues long. Looked up from germline, CDR1 is MNHEY and CDR2 is SVGAGI. The J gene is TRBJ2-7, the V gene TRBV6-5; unclear D gene. This receptor was taken from a human donor who received an intestinal transplant. Material: unstimulated CD8+ T cells sorted from spleen or lymph node cells, obtained before intestinal transplant. In nucleotides, the CDR3 is TGTGCCAGCAGTTACAGCCCCTTGCCCTACGAGCAGTACTTC. Translation gives CASSYSPLPYEQYF.